What follows is one T cell receptor (beta chain) and its context. Its antigen remains unidentified. Base quality data are lacking; no much larger clone is found one base away. The protocol used for the library was PCR. This sample was sequenced with an Illumina HiSeq 2500. To normalize quantification of the TCRbeta repertoire, the TCR libraries were built with molecular barcoding that relied on unique molecular identifiers. TCRdb trimmed public reads at Q25 via fastp, called clones via MiXCR and kept in-frame beta chains. For every CDR3 protein sequence, its rows merge into one entry that carries the most common genes and DNA. Present in this sample are 400,000 to 450,000 distinct CDR3 sequences, roughly 43% of which were seen just once. Together, the top ten hold approximately 25% of the sample. The CDR3 starts with the cysteine, ends with the phenylalanine, and has 14 residues. Only CDR3 DNA remains: 42 bases, in frame from the first base. V is clipped by 6 bases and J by 0 bases, and the sequence between their germline boundaries is 12 bases long.

This record belongs to a study of T-cell reconstitution after alpha-beta-depleted transplantation in children listed by TCRdb under 2016. With respect to the entire study: Using TCR repertoire profiling, the study followed T-cell immune reconstitution in a quantitative way in children after TCRalphabeta/CD19-depleted allogeneic hematopoietic cell transplantation.

The intended sense of this specimen's treatment or condition label: allogeneic hematopoietic cell transplantation with graft depleted of TCRalphabeta T cells and CD19 B cells. Transplant recipients were children who received TCRalphabeta/CD19-depleted allogeneic hematopoietic cell grafts. The study at large found these results: The apparently early alphabetaT-cell count recovery about two months after transplant was reportedly dependent on only several hundred rapidly expanded clones derived from non-depleted graft cells. The frequencies of hyperexpanded clones fell over the following months, and after one year, T-cell counts and TCRbeta diversity were mostly attributed to newly produced T cells. The high TCRbeta diversity at day 60 in some patients was ascribed to recipient T cells and intrathymic progenitors that had survived conditioning.

The source of this sequence is a girl aged 2 to 9 with aplastic anemia, due to receive a stem cell transplant. The specimen was PBMCs, collected before TCRalphabeta/CD19-depleted stem cell transplant. The sequence joins TRBV12-3 or TRBV12-4 to TRBJ2-7, with the D gene not clear enough to name. In nucleotide form, the sequence is TGTGCCAGCAGCCCCGACTCGAGCTCCTACGAGCAGTACTTC. Its product reads: CASSPDSSSYEQYF.